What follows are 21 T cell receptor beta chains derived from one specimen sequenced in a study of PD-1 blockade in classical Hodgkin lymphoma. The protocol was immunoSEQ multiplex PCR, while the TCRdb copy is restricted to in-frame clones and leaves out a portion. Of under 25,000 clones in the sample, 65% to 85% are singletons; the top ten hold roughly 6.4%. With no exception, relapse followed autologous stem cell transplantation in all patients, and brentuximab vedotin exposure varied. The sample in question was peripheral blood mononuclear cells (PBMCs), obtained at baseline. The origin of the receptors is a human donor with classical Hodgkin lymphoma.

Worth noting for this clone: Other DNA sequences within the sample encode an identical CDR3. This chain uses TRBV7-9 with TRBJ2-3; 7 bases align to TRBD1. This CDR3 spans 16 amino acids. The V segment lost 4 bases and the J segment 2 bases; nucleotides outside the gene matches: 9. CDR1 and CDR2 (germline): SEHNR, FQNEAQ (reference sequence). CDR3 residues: CASSSSPGQSTDTQYF. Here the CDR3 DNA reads TGTGCCAGCAGCTCATCCCCGGGACAGTCCACAGATACGCAGTATTTT. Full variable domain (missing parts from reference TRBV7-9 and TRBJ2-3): DTGVSQNPRHKITKRGQNVTFRCDPISEHNRLYWYRQTLGQGPEFLTYFQNEAQLEKSRLLSDRFSAERPKGSFSTLEIQRTEQGDSAMYLCASSSSPGQSTDTQYFGPGTRLTVL.

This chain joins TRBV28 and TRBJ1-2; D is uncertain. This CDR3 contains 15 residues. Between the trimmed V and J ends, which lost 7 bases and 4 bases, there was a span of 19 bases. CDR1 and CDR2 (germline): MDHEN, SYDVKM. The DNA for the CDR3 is TGTGCCAGCACCTTGGGCGGGTTAGACCTCTATGGCTACACCTTC. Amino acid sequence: CASTLGGLDLYGYTF.

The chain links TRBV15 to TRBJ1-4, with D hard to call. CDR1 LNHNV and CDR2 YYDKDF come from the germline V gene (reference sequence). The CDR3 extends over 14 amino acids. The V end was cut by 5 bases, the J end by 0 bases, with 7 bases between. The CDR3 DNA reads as TGTGCCACCAGCGACTTTGCAACTAATGAAAAACTGTTTTTT. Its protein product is CATSDFATNEKLFF.

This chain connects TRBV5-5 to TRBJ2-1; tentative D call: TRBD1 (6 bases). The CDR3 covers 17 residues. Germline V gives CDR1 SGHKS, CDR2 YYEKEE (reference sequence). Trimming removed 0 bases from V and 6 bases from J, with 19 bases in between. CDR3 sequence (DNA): TGTGCCAGCAGCTTGGCACTCGTGGGGGCCCAGGGCAATGAGCAGTTCTTC. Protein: CASSLALVGAQGNEQFF. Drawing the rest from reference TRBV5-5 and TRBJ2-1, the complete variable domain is DAGVTQSPTHLIKTRGQQVTLRCSPISGHKSVSWYQQVLGQGPQFIFQYYEKEERGRGNFPDRFSARQFPNYSSELNVNALLLGDSALYLCASSLALVGAQGNEQFFGPGTRLTVL.

The CDR3 is CATSRTVYQETQYF. CDR3 DNA sequence: TGTGCCACCAGCAGGACAGTTTACCAAGAGACCCAGTACTTC. This rearrangement joins TRBV15 to TRBJ2-5; possibly TRBD1 for D (5 bases). V gave up 3 bases and J gave up 0 bases, with 8 bases separating them. Per germline, CDR1 LNHNV and CDR2 YYDKDF (reference sequence). The CDR3 loop spans 14 amino acids.

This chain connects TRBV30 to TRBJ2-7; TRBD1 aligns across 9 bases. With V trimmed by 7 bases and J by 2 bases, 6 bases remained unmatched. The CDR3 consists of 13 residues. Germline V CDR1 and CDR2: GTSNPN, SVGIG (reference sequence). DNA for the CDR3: TGTGCCTCCGGCGGGGACAGGGCCTACGAGCAGTACTTC. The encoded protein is CASGGDRAYEQYF.

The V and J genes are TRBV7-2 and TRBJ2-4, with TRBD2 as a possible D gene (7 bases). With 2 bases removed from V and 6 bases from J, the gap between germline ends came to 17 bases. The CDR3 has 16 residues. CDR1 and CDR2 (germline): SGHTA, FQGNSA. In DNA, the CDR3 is TGTGCCAGCAGCTTACATCCGGGGGGCGTGGGAAACATTCAGTACTTC. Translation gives CASSLHPGGVGNIQYF.

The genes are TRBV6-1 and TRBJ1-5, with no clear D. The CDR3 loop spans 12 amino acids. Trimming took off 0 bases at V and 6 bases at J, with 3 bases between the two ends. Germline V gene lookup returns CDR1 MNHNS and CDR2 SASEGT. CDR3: CASSEAGQPQHF. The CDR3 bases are TGTGCCAGCAGTGAAGCGGGTCAGCCCCAGCATTTT.

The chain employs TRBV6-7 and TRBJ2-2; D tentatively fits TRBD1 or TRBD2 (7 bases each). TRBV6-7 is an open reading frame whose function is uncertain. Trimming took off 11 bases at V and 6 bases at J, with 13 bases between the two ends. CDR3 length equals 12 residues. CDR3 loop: CALRGGPGELFF. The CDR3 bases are TGTGCCCTCAGGGGGGGTCCCGGGGAGCTGTTTTTT.

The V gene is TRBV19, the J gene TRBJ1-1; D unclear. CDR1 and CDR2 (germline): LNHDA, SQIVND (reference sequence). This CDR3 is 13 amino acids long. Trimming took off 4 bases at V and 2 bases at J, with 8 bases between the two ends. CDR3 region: CASSREGNTEAFF. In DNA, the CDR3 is TGTGCCAGTAGTAGAGAGGGAAACACTGAAGCTTTCTTT.

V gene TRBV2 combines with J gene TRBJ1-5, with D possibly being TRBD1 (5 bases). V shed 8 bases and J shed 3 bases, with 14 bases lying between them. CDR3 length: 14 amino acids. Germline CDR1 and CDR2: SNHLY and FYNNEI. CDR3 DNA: TGTGCCAGCGCTTGGGCAGGGTACAATCAGCCCCAGCATTTT. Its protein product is CASAWAGYNQPQHF. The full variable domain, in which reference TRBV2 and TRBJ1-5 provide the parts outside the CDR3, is EPEVTQTPSHQVTQMGQEVILRCVPISNHLYFYWYRQILGQKVEFLVSFYNNEISEKSEIFDDQFSVERPDGSNFTLKIRSTKLEDSAMYFCASAWAGYNQPQHFGDGTRLSIL.

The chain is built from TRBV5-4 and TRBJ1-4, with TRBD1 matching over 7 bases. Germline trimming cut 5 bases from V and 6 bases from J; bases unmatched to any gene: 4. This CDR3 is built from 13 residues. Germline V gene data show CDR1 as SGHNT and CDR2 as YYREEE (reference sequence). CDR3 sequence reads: CASRSRGDEKLFF. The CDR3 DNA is TGTGCCAGCAGATCCAGGGGGGATGAAAAACTGTTTTTT.

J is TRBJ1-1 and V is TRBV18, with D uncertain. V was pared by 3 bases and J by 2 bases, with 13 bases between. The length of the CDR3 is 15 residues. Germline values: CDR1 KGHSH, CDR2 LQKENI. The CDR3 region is CASSPQQSTNTEAFF. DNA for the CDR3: TGTGCCAGCTCACCTCAACAGAGTACTAACACTGAAGCTTTCTTT.

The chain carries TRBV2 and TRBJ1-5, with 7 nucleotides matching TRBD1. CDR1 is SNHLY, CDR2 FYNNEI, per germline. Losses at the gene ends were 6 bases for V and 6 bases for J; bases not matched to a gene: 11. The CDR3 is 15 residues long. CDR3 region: CASRASTGAGQPQHF. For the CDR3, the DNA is TGTGCCAGCAGAGCCTCTACAGGGGCAGGTCAGCCCCAGCATTTT.

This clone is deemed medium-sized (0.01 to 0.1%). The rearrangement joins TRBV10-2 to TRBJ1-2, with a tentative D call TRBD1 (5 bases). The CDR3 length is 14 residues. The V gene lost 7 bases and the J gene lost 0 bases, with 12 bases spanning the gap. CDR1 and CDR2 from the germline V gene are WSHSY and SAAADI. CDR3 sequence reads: CASTSTEANYGYTF. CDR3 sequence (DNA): TGCGCCAGCACCTCGACAGAGGCTAACTATGGCTACACCTTC.

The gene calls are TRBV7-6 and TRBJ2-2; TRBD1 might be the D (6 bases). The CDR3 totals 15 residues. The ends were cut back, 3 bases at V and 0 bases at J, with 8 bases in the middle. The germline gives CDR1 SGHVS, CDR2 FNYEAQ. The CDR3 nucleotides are TGTGCCAGCAGCTTCAGGGGCCCGAACACCGGGGAGCTGTTTTTT. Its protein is CASSFRGPNTGELFF.

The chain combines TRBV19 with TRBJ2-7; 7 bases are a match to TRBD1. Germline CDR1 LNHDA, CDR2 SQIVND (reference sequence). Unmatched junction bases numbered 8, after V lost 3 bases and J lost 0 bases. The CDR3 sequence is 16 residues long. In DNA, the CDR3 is TGTGCCAGTAGTATTTCCCGGGACAGTCCCTCCTACGAGCAGTACTTC. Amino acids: CASSISRDSPSYEQYF.

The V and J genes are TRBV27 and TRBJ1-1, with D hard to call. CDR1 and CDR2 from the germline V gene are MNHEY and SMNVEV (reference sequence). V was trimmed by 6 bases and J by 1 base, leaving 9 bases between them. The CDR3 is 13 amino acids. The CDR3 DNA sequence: TGTGCCAGCAGCCTCTCGTGGAACACTGAAGCTTTCTTT. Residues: CASSLSWNTEAFF.

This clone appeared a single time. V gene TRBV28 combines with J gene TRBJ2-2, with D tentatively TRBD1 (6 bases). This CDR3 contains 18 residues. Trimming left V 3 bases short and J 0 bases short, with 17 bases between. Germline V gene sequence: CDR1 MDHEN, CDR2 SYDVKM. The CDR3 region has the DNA TGTGCCAGCAGTTTCCCCGGGACAAAGACCACGAACACCGGGGAGCTGTTTTTT. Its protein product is CASSFPGTKTTNTGELFF.

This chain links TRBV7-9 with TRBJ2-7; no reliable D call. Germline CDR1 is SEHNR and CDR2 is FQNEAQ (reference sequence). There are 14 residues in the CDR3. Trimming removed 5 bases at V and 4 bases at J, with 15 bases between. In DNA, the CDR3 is TGTGCCAGCAGCCCGATTACGACCCTTTACGAGCAGTACTTC. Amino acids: CASSPITTLYEQYF.

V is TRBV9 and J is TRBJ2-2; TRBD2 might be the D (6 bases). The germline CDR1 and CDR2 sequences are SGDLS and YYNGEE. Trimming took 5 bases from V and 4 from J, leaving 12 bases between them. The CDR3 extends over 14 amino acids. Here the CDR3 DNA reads TGTGCCAGCAGAGTCGGGGGTGTCACCGGGGAGCTGTTTTTT. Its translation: CASRVGGVTGELFF.